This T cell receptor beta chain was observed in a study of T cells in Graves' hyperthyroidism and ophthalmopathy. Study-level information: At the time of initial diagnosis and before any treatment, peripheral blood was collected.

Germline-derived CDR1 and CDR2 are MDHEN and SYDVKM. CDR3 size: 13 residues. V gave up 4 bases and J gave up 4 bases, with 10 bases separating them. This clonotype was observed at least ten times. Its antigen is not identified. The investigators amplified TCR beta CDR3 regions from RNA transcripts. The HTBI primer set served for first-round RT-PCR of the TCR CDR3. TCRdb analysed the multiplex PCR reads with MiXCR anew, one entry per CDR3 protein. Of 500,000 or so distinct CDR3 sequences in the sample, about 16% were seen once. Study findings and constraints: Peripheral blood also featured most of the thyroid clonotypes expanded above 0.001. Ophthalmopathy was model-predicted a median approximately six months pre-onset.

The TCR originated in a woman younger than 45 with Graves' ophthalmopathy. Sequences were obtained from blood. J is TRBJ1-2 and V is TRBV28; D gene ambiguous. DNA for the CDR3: TGTGCCAGCAGTTCCGGGGTGGTCTATGGCTACACCTTC. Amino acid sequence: CASSSGVVYGYTF.